A single sample gave rise to the 11 T cell receptor beta chains below, sequenced in a study of T cell responses to AZD1222 COVID-19 vaccine. TCRdb keeps only in-frame clones here, not all; method: immunoSEQ multiplex PCR. The profile shows some 150,000 clones, less than 95% of them singletons. This specimen consisted of peripheral blood, obtained on day 0 of AZD1222 vaccination. The receptor set was obtained from an adult in good health.

The genes are TRBV6-5 and TRBJ2-7; 8 bases line up with TRBD2. With V trimmed by 6 bases and J by 3 bases, 7 bases remained unmatched. Germline CDR1 MNHEY, CDR2 SVGAGI. The length of the CDR3 is 14 residues. The CDR3 DNA reads TGTGCCAGCAGGCCCGGGACTAGAGACTACGAGCAGTACGTC. This codes for CASRPGTRDYEQYV.

In this sample, this clone turned up once. The rearrangement joins TRBV13 to TRBJ1-2; D perhaps matches TRBD1 (5 bases). The CDR3 has 14 amino acids. The germline V gene has CDR1 PRHDT and CDR2 FYEKMQ (reference sequence). V was shortened by 7 bases and J by 5 bases, with 17 bases between the two germline ends. CDR3 in amino acids: CASTTSGGLYGYTF. The CDR3 coding sequence is TGTGCCAGCACCACCTCTGGGGGACTGTATGGCTACACCTTC.

This chain joins TRBV6-4 and TRBJ1-1, with D uncertain. The CDR3 loop spans 15 amino acids. V shed 6 bases and J shed 1 base, with 15 bases lying between them. Looked up from germline, CDR1 is MRHNA and CDR2 is SNTAGT. CDR3 sequence reads: CASRTRHQQNTEAFF. The CDR3 DNA is TGTGCCAGCAGGACCCGGCACCAGCAGAACACTGAAGCTTTCTTT.

The J gene is TRBJ1-4, the V gene TRBV4-1; the D gene is possibly TRBD1 (6 bases). Trimming took off 3 bases at V and 7 bases at J, with 12 bases between the two ends. Per germline, CDR1 MGHRA and CDR2 YSYEKL. CDR3 length equals 14 residues. CDR3 in amino acids: CASSQGTFGEKLFF. In DNA, the CDR3 is TGCGCCAGCAGCCAGGGGACATTCGGTGAAAAACTGTTTTTT.

This rearrangement joins TRBV6-5 to TRBJ2-5, with 8 nucleotides matching TRBD2. Germline V gene data show CDR1 as MNHEY and CDR2 as SVGAGI. V shed 2 bases and J 2 bases; nucleotides not matched to a gene: 4. The CDR3 consists of 15 residues. The CDR3 sequence: CASSYGGGGQETQYF. The DNA of the CDR3 is TGTGCCAGCAGTTACGGTGGCGGGGGGCAAGAGACCCAGTACTTC.

This chain uses TRBV19 with TRBJ1-5; a possible D gene is TRBD1 (5 bases). The CDR3 consists of 15 residues. Germline assignment: CDR1 LNHDA and CDR2 SQIVND (reference sequence). V was trimmed by 5 bases and J by 1 base, leaving 12 bases between them. The CDR3 reads CASSVAGRSNQPQHF. CDR3 sequence (DNA): TGTGCCAGTAGTGTGGCAGGGCGAAGCAATCAGCCCCAGCATTTT.

V gene TRBV10-1 combines with J gene TRBJ2-2; TRBD2 matches at 8 bases. J gave up 0 bases and V 7 bases, and 4 bases lay outside the gene matches. The CDR3 length is 15 residues. Germline V lookup: CDR1 WNHNN, CDR2 SYGVQD (reference sequence). The CDR3 spells CASTSGGANTGELFF. The DNA of the CDR3 is TGCGCCAGCACCTCCGGGGGGGCGAACACCGGGGAGCTGTTTTTT.

The chain links TRBV19 to TRBJ1-2; possible D gene TRBD1, 6 bases. The CDR3 covers 12 residues. The germline CDR1 and CDR2 sequences are LNHDA and SQIVND (reference sequence). The V end was cut by 7 bases, the J end by 4 bases, with 10 bases between. The CDR3 loop reads CASIGQLYGYTF. DNA of the CDR3: TGTGCCAGTATCGGACAGCTCTATGGCTACACCTTC.

This clone was counted a single time. The chain has TRBV6-5 and TRBJ2-5; 12 bases agree with TRBD2. Germline V gives CDR1 MNHEY, CDR2 SVGAGI. The CDR3 length is 15 residues. J lost 4 bases, V lost 2 bases, and 2 bases had no gene match. The CDR3 DNA follows: TGTGCCAGCAGTTACGAGGGACTAGCGGGAGAGACCCAGTACTTC. Residues: CASSYEGLAGETQYF.

V and J are TRBV2 and TRBJ1-5, with TRBD1 as a possible D gene (6 bases). Germline CDR1 is SNHLY and CDR2 is FYNNEI. The length of the CDR3 is 15 residues. V shed 3 bases and J shed 7 bases, with 16 bases lying between them. This CDR3 reads CASSEMGQGQQPQHF. The CDR3 bases are TGTGCCAGCAGTGAGATGGGGCAGGGGCAACAGCCCCAGCATTTT. The full variable domain, in which reference TRBV2 and TRBJ1-5 provide the parts outside the CDR3, is EPEVTQTPSHQVTQMGQEVILRCVPISNHLYFYWYRQILGQKVEFLVSFYNNEISEKSEIFDDQFSVERPDGSNFTLKIRSTKLEDSAMYFCASSEMGQGQQPQHFGDGTRLSIL.

This rearrangement joins TRBV6-1 to TRBJ2-7; D call uncertain. The CDR3 loop spans 14 amino acids. Germline lookup yields CDR1 MNHNS and CDR2 SASEGT. V shed 3 bases and J shed 3 bases, with 12 bases lying between them. CDR3: CASSEYRENYEQYV. CDR3 coding DNA: TGTGCCAGCAGTGAGTATCGAGAAAACTACGAGCAGTACGTC.